What follows describes a single TCR beta chain. Other nucleotide sequences from this sample produce the same CDR3. Germline assignment: CDR1 SGHTA and CDR2 FQGNSA. This CDR3 spans 14 amino acids. Trimming removed 1 base at V and 1 base at J, with 7 bases between. This sample stems from a study of shared clonotypes between healthy human individuals. The study enrolled healthy HIV-negative adults without recent acute infections or vaccinations as donors. Donors comprised only Caucasian adults living in Nashville, Tennessee. Sequencing used immunoSEQ multiplex PCR; TCRdb keeps in-frame clones, though not all of them. Counted here are fewer than 1.8 million clones, about 98.5% occurring once; the ten biggest clones make up around 0.38%.

The V gene is TRBV7-2, the J gene TRBJ1-1; no clear D. The receptor comes from a man aged 25-40 years in good health. Source material: naive CD4+ T cells sorted from blood. Subset in this sample: CD45RA+ positively selected. CDR3 residues: CASSLGAGNTEAFF. In nucleotides, the CDR3 is TGTGCCAGCAGCTTAGGTGCGGGGAACACTGAAGCTTTCTTT.